This T cell receptor (beta chain) was found in a study of blood T cell repertoires in COVID-19. Study details: Specimens from acute and convalescent COVID-19 originated in the United States, Italy and Spain.

Participants, roughly 18 to 89 years old, spanned 24 US areas. This clone was observed once. With 5 bases clipped from V and 4 bases from J, the junction kept 7 bases outside the gene matches. In germline, CDR1 is MNHEY, CDR2 SMNVEV (reference sequence). The CDR3 covers 15 residues. The authors' processing: Nucleated cell counts were estimated from reference gene primer amplification. Profiled with immunoSEQ multiplex PCR; TCRdb holds only in-frame clones, not every one. The D gene and trimming were derived from the DNA, and the V and J assignments and clone size from that table. This table has 250,000 to 350,000 clones, approximately 92% appearing once.

Material for sequencing was PBMCs or T cells enriched from blood (not recorded which). This chain connects TRBV27 to TRBJ2-4; 8 nucleotides agree with TRBD1. The sequence derives from a young woman who had recovered from COVID-19. The CDR3 loop reads CASSPSYRGKNIQYF. The CDR3 DNA sequence: TGTGCCAGCAGTCCTTCCTACAGGGGGAAAAACATTCAGTACTTC.